Listed here is a single T cell receptor beta chain. The antigen remains undetermined. Between the trimmed V and J ends, which lost 3 bases and 5 bases, there was a span of 11 bases. The CDR3 runs 13 residues. The germline V gene has CDR1 KGHSH and CDR2 LQKENI. The healthy adult donors were HIV-negative and reported no recent acute infections or vaccinations. Researchers divided each subset's genomic DNA evenly across several immunoSEQ plates. Sequencing was performed with immunoSEQ multiplex PCR; in TCRdb, only in-frame clones are kept and a portion is missing. The table lists about 1.4 million clones, roughly 97% of them singletons, with approximately 1.2% in the top ten. The record originates from a study of shared clonotypes between healthy human individuals. Study-level points and caveats: Sampling used blood alone; tissue repertoires probably differ. The study drew on few donors, limiting represented genetic and exposure-history diversity.

The chain carries TRBV18 and TRBJ2-7, with D possibly being TRBD1 (5 bases). Sequencing input: naive CD4+ T cells sorted from blood. Subset described: CD45RA+ positively selected. This TCR was sampled from a man between 25 and 39 years old in good health. The CDR3 sequence: CASSPQRGNEQYF. As DNA, the CDR3 is TGTGCCAGCTCACCGCAAAGGGGCAACGAGCAGTACTTC. Combining the CDR3 with reference TRBV18 and TRBJ2-7 gives the whole variable domain NAGVMQNPRHLVRRRGQEARLRCSPMKGHSHVYWYRQLPEEGLKFMVYLQKENIIDESGMPKERFSAEFPKEGPSILRIQQVVRGDSAAYFCASSPQRGNEQYFGPGTRLTVT.